The 18 T cell receptor beta chains below come from one sample, sequenced in a study of PD-L1 blockade in urothelial cancer. Profiled with immunoSEQ multiplex PCR; TCRdb holds only in-frame clones, not every one. The repertoire has about 30,000 clones, around three quarters of them found once; the top ten carry approximately 3.3%. Time point specified: peripheral blood 6 weeks after treatment start. The sample in question was PBMCs, obtained around atezolizumab (anti-PD-L1) treatment. All receptors derive from a man aged 70-80 years with urothelial cancer.

Only a few counts were recorded for this clone. The rearrangement uses TRBV4-1 and TRBJ2-3; 7 bases match TRBD1. The ends lost 0 bases at V and 4 bases at J; junction bases unmatched: 16. The CDR3 is made up of 19 amino acids. Germline assignment: CDR1 MGHRA and CDR2 YSYEKL. CDR3 bases: TGCGCCAGCAGCCAAGATGGCCCCCGACAGGGTGGGGCGGCAGATACGCAGTATTTT. It codes for CASSQDGPRQGGAADTQYF.

The rearrangement links TRBV9 to TRBJ2-1; the match to TRBD2 covers 8 bases. Germline CDR1 and CDR2: SGDLS and YYNGEE. The CDR3 length is 16 residues. J gave up 2 bases and V 5 bases, and 9 bases lay outside the gene matches. This chain's CDR3 is CASSATSGSTYNEQFF. As DNA, the CDR3 is TGTGCCAGCAGTGCAACTAGCGGATCTACCTACAATGAGCAGTTCTTC.

The chain employs TRBV6-1 and TRBJ1-5, with D perhaps matching TRBD1 (6 bases). V was clipped by 3 bases and J by 3 bases, with 9 bases between them. Germline assignment: CDR1 MNHNS and CDR2 SASEGT. The CDR3 runs to 14 residues. Written as DNA, the CDR3 is TGTGCCAGCAGTGAGATGGGGGCCAATCAGCCCCAGCATTTT. Encoded protein: CASSEMGANQPQHF.

The CDR3 here is CASSRGLAGGTDTQYF. In DNA, the CDR3 is TGCGCCAGCAGCCGTGGACTAGCGGGAGGCACAGATACGCAGTATTTT. V and J are TRBV4-1 and TRBJ2-3; 13 nucleotides line up with TRBD2. Unmatched junction bases numbered 2, after V lost 4 bases and J lost 1 base. Germline V CDR1 and CDR2: MGHRA, YSYEKL. There are 16 residues in the CDR3.

V usage is TRBV14 and J usage is TRBJ1-6, with D perhaps matching TRBD1 (6 bases). The CDR3 sequence is 16 residues long. V lost 4 bases to trimming and J lost 6 bases, with 16 bases between them. Germline V lookup: CDR1 SGHDN, CDR2 FVKESK. For the CDR3, the DNA is TGTGCCAGCAGCCGTACAGGGCGCGAATTTAATTCACCCCTCCACTTT. The encoded protein is CASSRTGREFNSPLHF. The complete variable domain, with remaining parts taken from reference TRBV14 and TRBJ1-6, reads EAGVTQFPSHSVIEKGQTVTLRCDPISGHDNLYWYRRVMGKEIKFLLHFVKESKQDESGMPNNRFLAERTGGTYSTLKVQPAELEDSGVYFCASSRTGREFNSPLHFGNGTRLTVT.

V usage is TRBV5-6 and J usage is TRBJ1-3; 7 nucleotides align to TRBD1. Losses at the gene ends were 3 bases for V and 14 bases for J; bases not matched to a gene: 5. Germline lookup yields CDR1 SGHDT and CDR2 YYEEEE. The CDR3 is 11 residues long. The CDR3 DNA reads as TGTGCCAGCAGCTCCCGACAGGGTTTATATTTT. Encoded protein: CASSSRQGLYF.

The V gene is TRBV4-2, the J gene TRBJ2-4; TRBD1 agrees at 11 bases. Germline V gene lookup returns CDR1 LGHNA and CDR2 YNFKEQ. V dropped 2 bases and J dropped 7; count of bases not matched to a gene: 7. The CDR3 contains 16 residues. This chain's CDR3 is CASSQTGDRGGNIQYF. The CDR3 DNA reads TGTGCCAGCAGCCAAACCGGGGACAGGGGGGGGAACATTCAGTACTTC.

This clone turned up a few times. The chain's CDR3 is CASSLRGYEQYF. The CDR3, as DNA: TGTGCCAGCTCACTCCGGGGCTACGAGCAGTACTTC. The chain joins TRBV18 to TRBJ2-7; D is perhaps TRBD2 (5 bases). This CDR3 region has 12 residues. CDR1 and CDR2 (germline): KGHSH, LQKENI. Trimming pared 4 bases from V and 3 bases from J, leaving 7 bases between.

J is TRBJ2-7 and V is TRBV7-2; 7 positions agree with TRBD1. CDR1 and CDR2 from the germline V gene are SGHTA and FQGNSA. The V segment lost 5 bases and the J segment 3 bases; nucleotides outside the gene matches: 7. The CDR3 runs to 14 residues. The CDR3 reads CASSDSTGVYEQYF. The CDR3 region has the DNA TGTGCCAGCAGCGACTCCACAGGGGTCTACGAGCAGTACTTC.

This chain links TRBV6-1 with TRBJ1-1; possibly TRBD1 for D (6 bases). This CDR3 has 13 amino acids. Germline CDR1 reads MNHNS; CDR2 reads SASEGT. Trimming took 2 bases from V and 5 from J, leaving 9 bases between them. The CDR3 DNA follows: TGTGCCAGCAGTGAATGGGGGCTGACTGAAGCTTTCTTT. Translation gives CASSEWGLTEAFF.

The chain uses TRBV11-2 and TRBJ2-7, with 11 bases identical to TRBD1. The J segment lost 6 bases and the V segment lost 6 bases, leaving 13 bases of the junction unmatched. Looked up from germline, CDR1 is SGHAT and CDR2 is FQNNGV. CDR3 length equals 16 residues. The CDR3 DNA sequence: TGTGCCAGCAGTTCCCACCCGGGACAGGGGGGAGCCGAGCAGTACTTC. Residues: CASSSHPGQGGAEQYF.

The chain couples TRBV4-3 to TRBJ2-7; a weak D match, TRBD2 (5 bases). CDR3 size: 15 residues. Trimming pared 0 bases from V and 0 bases from J, leaving 9 bases between. Germline V gene data show CDR1 as LGHNA and CDR2 as YSLEER. CDR3 nucleotide sequence: TGCGCCAGCAGCCAAGATCGGGGTAGCTCCTACGAGCAGTACTTC. This gives the protein CASSQDRGSSYEQYF.

This clone occurred a few times. The chain joins TRBV6-1 to TRBJ1-2; 10 bases are a match to TRBD1. The CDR3 spans 14 residues. V dropped 6 bases and J dropped 8; count of bases not matched to a gene: 9. Germline CDR1 MNHNS, CDR2 SASEGT. CDR3 residues: CASSTDRGRRGYTF. CDR3 DNA: TGTGCCAGCAGCACCGACAGGGGGCGCCGGGGCTACACCTTC.

The gene calls are TRBV29-1 and TRBJ2-7; maybe TRBD2 (5 bases). The ends were cut back, 4 bases at V and 2 bases at J, with 12 bases in the middle. The CDR3 contains 13 residues. Germline CDR1 and CDR2: SQVTM and ANQGSEA. CDR3 nucleotides: TGCAGCGTTGGAGGGCAGGCCACCTACGAGCAGTACTTC. It codes for CSVGGQATYEQYF.

The gene calls are TRBV6-5 and TRBJ1-3; 9 nucleotides line up with TRBD1. CDR1 MNHEY and CDR2 SVGAGI come from the germline V gene. V gave up 5 bases and J gave up 5 bases; unmatched junction bases: 7. The CDR3 has 15 amino acids. In DNA, the CDR3 is TGTGCCAGCAGTAGGGGACAGGGTTTACGAAACACCATATATTTT. It yields the protein CASSRGQGLRNTIYF.

J is TRBJ2-1 and V is TRBV6-5; TRBD2 aligns across 8 bases. The J segment lost 2 bases and the V segment lost 7 bases, leaving 4 bases of the junction unmatched. Germline CDR1 MNHEY, CDR2 SVGAGI. CDR3 length equals 14 residues. The CDR3 is CASTPGGTYNEQFF. DNA of the CDR3: TGTGCCAGCACTCCGGGGGGGACCTACAATGAGCAGTTCTTC.

The chain uses TRBV11-3 and TRBJ1-2, with D possibly matching TRBD1 (5 bases). CDR1 is SGHNT, CDR2 YENEEA, per germline. V lost 1 base, J lost 7 bases, and 7 bases lay in between. The length of the CDR3 is 12 residues. The chain's CDR3 is CASSLGGRGYTF. CDR3 DNA: TGTGCCAGCAGCTTAGGGGGCCGTGGCTACACCTTC.

J is TRBJ2-7 and V is TRBV5-1; D unclear. Per the germline V gene, CDR1 is SGHRS and CDR2 is YFSETQ. V was cut by 0 bases and J by 4 bases, with 11 bases left in between. This CDR3 is built from 14 residues. In DNA, the CDR3 is TGCGCCAGCAGCTTGGAGCCTACTCCATACGAGCAGTACTTC. The encoded protein is CASSLEPTPYEQYF.